The source of this TCR beta chain is a study of blood T cell repertoires in COVID-19. Original methodology: Counts of nucleated cells, estimated from reference gene primer amplification, were obtained. Assay: immunoSEQ multiplex PCR; the TCRdb copy retains only in-frame clones and omits some. V and J calls and clone size are those listed in that table; D and trimming were worked out from the DNA. The top ten clones hold roughly 10% of a sample with 55,000 to 65,000 clones, 75% to 90% of them seen once. This CDR3 is built from 15 residues. Germline V gene sequence: CDR1 MGHRA, CDR2 YSYEKL. Germline trimming cut 4 bases from V and 7 bases from J; bases unmatched to any gene: 8. The Seattle patients, enrolled during active infection, were followed longitudinally.

The V and J genes are TRBV4-1 and TRBJ1-4, with 8 positions matching TRBD1. Sequencing input: peripheral blood. The source of this sequence is a man aged 30 to 45 with COVID-19, enrolled during active disease. The CDR3 DNA reads as TGCGCCAGCAGCCCCACAGGGGGGCGCGGTGAAAAACTGTTTTTT. It translates to CASSPTGGRGEKLFF.